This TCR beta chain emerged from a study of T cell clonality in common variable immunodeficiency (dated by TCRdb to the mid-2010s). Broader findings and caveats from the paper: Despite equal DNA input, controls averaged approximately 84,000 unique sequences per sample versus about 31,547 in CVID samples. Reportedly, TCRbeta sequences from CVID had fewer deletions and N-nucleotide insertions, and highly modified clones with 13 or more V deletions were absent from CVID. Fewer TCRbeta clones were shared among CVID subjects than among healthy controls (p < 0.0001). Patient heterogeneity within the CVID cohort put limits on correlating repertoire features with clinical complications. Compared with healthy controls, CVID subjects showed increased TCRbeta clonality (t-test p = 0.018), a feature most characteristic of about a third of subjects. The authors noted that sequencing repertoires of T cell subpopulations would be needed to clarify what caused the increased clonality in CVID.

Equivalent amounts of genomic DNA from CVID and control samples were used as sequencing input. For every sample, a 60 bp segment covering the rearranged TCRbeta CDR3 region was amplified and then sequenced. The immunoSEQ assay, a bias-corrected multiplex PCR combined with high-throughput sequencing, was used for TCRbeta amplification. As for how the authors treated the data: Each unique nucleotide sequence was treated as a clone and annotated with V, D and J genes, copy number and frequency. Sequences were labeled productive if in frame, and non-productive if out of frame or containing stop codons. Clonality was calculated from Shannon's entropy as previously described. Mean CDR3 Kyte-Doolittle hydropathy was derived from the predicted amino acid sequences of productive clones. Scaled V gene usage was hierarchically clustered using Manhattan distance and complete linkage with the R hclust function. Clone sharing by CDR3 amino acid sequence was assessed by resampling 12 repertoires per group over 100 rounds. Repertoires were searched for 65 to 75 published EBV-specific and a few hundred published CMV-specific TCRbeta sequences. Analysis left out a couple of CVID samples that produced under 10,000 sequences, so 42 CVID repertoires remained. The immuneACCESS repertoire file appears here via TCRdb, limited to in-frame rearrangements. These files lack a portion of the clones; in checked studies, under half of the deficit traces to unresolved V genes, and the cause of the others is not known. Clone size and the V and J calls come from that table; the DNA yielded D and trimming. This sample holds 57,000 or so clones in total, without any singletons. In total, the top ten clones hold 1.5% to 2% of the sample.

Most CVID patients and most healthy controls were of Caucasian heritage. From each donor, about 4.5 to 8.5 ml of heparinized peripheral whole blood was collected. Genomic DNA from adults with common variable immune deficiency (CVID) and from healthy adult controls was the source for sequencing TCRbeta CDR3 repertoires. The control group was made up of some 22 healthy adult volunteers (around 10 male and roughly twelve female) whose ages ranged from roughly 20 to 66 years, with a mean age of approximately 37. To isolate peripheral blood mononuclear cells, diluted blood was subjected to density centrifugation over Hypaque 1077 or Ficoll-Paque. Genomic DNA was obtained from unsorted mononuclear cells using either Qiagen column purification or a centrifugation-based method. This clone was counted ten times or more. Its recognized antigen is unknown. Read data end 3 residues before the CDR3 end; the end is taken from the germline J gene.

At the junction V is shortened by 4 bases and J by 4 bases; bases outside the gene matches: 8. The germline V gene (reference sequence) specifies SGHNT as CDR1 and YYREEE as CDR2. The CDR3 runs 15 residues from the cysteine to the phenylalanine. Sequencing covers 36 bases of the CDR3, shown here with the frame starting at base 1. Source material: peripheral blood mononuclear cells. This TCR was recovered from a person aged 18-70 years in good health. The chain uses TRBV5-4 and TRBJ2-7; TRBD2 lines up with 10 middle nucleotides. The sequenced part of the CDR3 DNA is TGTGCCAGCAGCCTCCCAGGACTAGCGGATTACGAG. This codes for CASSLPGLADYE. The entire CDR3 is CASSLPGLADYEQYF.